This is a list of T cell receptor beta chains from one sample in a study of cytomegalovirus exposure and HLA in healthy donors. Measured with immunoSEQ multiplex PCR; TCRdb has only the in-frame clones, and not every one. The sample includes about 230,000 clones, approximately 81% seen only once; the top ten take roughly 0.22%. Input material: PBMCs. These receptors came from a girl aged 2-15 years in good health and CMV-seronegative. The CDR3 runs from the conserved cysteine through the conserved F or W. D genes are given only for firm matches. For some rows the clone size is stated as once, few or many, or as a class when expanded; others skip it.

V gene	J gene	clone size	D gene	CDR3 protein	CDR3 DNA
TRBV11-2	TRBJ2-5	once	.	CASSFTEETQYF	TGTGCCAGCAGCTTCACGGAAGAGACCCAGTACTTC
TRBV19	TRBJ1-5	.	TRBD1	CATRRDRSSNQPQHF	TGTGCCACTAGGCGGGACAGGTCTAGCAATCAGCCCCAGCATTTT
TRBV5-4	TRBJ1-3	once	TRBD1	CASSGQGADGNTIYF	TGTGCCAGCAGCGGGCAGGGGGCTGATGGAAACACCATATATTTT
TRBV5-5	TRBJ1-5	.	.	CASSLRPGEQPQHF	TGTGCCAGCAGCTTGCGGCCGGGGGAGCAGCCCCAGCATTTT
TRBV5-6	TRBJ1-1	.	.	CASSLAWRGSVAFF	TGTGCCAGCAGCTTGGCGTGGCGGGGTTCCGTCGCTTTCTTT
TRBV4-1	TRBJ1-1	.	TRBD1	CASSISPGGSEAFF	TGCGCCAGCTCAATTTCCCCAGGGGGCAGTGAAGCTTTCTTT
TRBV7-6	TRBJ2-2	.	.	CASNKNTGELFF	TGTGCCAGCAACAAGAACACCGGGGAGCTGTTTTTT
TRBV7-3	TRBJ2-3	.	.	CASSRRELDTQYF	TGTGCCAGCAGCCGACGGGAACTAGATACGCAGTATTTT
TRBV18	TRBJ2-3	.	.	CASSPPADTQYF	TGTGCCAGCTCACCACCCGCGGATACGCAGTATTTT
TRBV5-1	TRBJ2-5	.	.	CASSLAGTQETQYF	TGCGCCAGCAGCTTGGCCGGGACTCAAGAGACCCAGTACTTC
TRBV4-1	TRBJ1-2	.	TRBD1	CASSQIRQGYGYTF	TGCGCCAGCAGCCAAATTCGACAGGGCTATGGCTACACCTTC
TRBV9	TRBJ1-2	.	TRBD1	CASSSSGTGQRGYTF	TGTGCCAGCAGCTCCTCCGGGACAGGGCAACGAGGCTACACCTTC
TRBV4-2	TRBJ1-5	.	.	CASSQDRGIYSNQPQHF	TGTGCCAGCAGCCAAGATCGCGGCATTTATAGCAATCAGCCCCAGCATTTT
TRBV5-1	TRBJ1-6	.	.	CASSPRLGSPLHF	TGCGCCAGCAGCCCAAGGCTAGGTTCACCCCTCCACTTT
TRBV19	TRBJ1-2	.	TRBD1	CASSILNRGKDGYTF	TGTGCCAGTAGTATTCTTAACAGGGGTAAGGATGGCTACACCTTC
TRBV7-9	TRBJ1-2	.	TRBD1	CASSPRDRGRGYTF	TGTGCCAGCAGCCCCCGGGACAGGGGGCGCGGCTACACCTTC
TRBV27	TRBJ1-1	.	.	CASKRGGDTEAFF	TGTGCCAGCAAAAGGGGCGGGGACACTGAAGCTTTCTTT
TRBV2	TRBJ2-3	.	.	CASRRLVTDTQYF	TGTGCCAGCAGGCGGCTAGTCACAGATACGCAGTATTTT
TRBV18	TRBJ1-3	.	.	CASSPFGIGETGNTIYF	TGTGCCAGCTCCCCTTTTGGTATAGGGGAAACTGGAAACACCATATATTTT
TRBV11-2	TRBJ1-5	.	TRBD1	CASSRNTGGVGQPQHF	TGTGCCAGCAGCAGGAACACAGGGGGCGTTGGTCAGCCCCAGCATTTT
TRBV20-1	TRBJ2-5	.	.	CSARRETQYF	TGCAGTGCTAGACGGGAGACCCAGTACTTC
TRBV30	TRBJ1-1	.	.	CAWSSRVPEAFF	TGTGCCTGGAGTAGTCGGGTACCCGAAGCTTTCTTT
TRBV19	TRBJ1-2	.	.	CASRQTTNYGYTF	TGTGCCAGTAGACAGACTACTAACTATGGCTACACCTTC
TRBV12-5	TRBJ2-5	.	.	CASGLVLGDTNQETQYF	TGTGCTAGTGGTTTGGTATTGGGAGACACTAATCAAGAGACCCAGTACTTC
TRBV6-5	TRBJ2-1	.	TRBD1	CASSTDRAEQFF	TGTGCCAGCAGCACGGACAGGGCTGAGCAGTTCTTC
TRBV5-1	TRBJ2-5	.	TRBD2	CASSKAGVSRETQYF	TGCGCCAGCAGCAAAGCGGGAGTATCGCGAGAGACCCAGTACTTC
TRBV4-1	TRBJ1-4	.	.	CASSQQGTNEKLFF	TGCGCCAGCAGCCAACAGGGTACCAATGAAAAACTGTTTTTT
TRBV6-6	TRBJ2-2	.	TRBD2	CASSSLAGSTGELFF	TGTGCCAGCAGTTCCCTAGCGGGTAGCACCGGGGAGCTGTTTTTT
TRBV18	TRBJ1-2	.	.	CASSPNQGRNYGYTF	TGTGCCAGCTCACCAAACCAGGGCCGTAACTATGGCTACACCTTC
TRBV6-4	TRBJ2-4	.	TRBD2	CASRPAAGEGIQYF	TGTGCCAGCAGGCCGGCAGCGGGGGAGGGCATTCAGTACTTC
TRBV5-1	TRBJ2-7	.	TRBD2	CASRTSGNPRSYEQYF	TGCGCCAGCAGGACTAGCGGGAACCCGCGATCCTACGAGCAGTACTTC
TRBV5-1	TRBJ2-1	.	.	CASSLAGQPSSYNEQFF	TGCGCCAGCAGCTTGGCTGGGCAGCCGAGCTCCTACAATGAGCAGTTCTTC
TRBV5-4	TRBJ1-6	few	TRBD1	CASSLGQGAIETHLHF	TGTGCCAGCAGTTTGGGACAGGGGGCTATAGAAACACACCTCCACTTT
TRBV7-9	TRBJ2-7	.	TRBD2	CASGASGGREQYF	TGTGCCAGCGGGGCTAGCGGGGGTAGAGAGCAGTACTTC
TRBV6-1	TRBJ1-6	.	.	CASSQGPLTNSPLHF	TGTGCCAGCAGTCAGGGTCCTCTAACTAATTCACCCCTCCACTTT
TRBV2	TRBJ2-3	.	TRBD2	CASRRRTSGGPDTQYF	TGTGCCAGCAGGAGACGGACTAGCGGGGGGCCAGATACGCAGTATTTT
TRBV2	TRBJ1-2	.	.	CASKEGLGYGYTF	TGTGCCAGCAAGGAGGGGCTAGGGTATGGCTACACCTTC
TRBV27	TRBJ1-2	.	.	CASSSRGQGYGYTF	TGTGCCAGCAGTTCAAGGGGTCAGGGCTATGGCTACACCTTC
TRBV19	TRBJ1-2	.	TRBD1	CASRNLDRVTYGYTF	TGTGCCAGTAGAAACCTGGACAGGGTTACCTATGGCTACACCTTC
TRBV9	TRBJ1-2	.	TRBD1	CASSQGANGYTF	TGTGCCAGCAGCCAGGGGGCGAATGGCTACACCTTC
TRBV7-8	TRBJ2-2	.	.	CASSLDTNTGELFF	TGTGCCAGCAGCTTAGACACGAACACCGGGGAGCTGTTTTTT
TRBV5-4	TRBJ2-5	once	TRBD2	CASRRTGTSRETQYF	TGTGCCAGCAGAAGAACCGGGACTAGCAGAGAGACCCAGTACTTC
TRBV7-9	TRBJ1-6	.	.	CASSLGQSSYNSPLHF	TGTGCCAGCAGCTTAGGACAGAGCTCCTATAATTCACCCCTCCACTTT
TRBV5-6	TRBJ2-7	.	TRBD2	CVTSGTSGRSSYEQYF	TGTGTCACAAGCGGGACTAGCGGGAGGAGCTCCTACGAGCAGTACTTC
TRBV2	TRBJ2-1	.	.	CASSERRSSYNEQFF	TGTGCCAGCAGTGAACGACGGAGCTCCTACAATGAGCAGTTCTTC